This TCR beta chain was recovered during a study of cytomegalovirus exposure and HLA in healthy donors (dated by TCRdb to about 2017). At the level of the whole study: An earlier analysis of roughly 500 of the donors reported around 280 Gb of sequence data and 117 million unique TCR beta sequences obtained from about 179 million T cells. The number of typed donors differed by locus: about 620-640 for A, B, C, DRB1 and DQB1; roughly 510 for DQA1; 606 for DPA1; and roughly 450 for DPB1. To predict cytomegalovirus infection status, the study brought together high-throughput TCR immunosequencing, statistical association of individual TCRs with disease status, and machine learning. Donor age, sex, ethnicity and CMV serostatus were compiled together with the repertoire data. Because of strong linkage in the cohort, roughly five DR-DQ haplotypes were treated as single units for association and clustering. A later analysis re-analyzed previously published TCR beta repertoires from roughly 690 donors and added high-resolution HLA genotyping to study TCR occurrence patterns. Every repertoire in the discovery cohort had been generated on one and the same sequencing platform. Of the approximately 400 genotyped donors, 75% to 85% were placed in the genetic ancestry cluster associated with self-reported Caucasian donors. A later genetic analysis took genome-wide SNP genotypes for 398 of the 666 donors and used that subset as a discovery cohort. To decide whether each TCR beta V gene segment behaved as functional or pseudogenic, an earlier analysis of some 580 of the donors relied on high-throughput TCR beta sequencing. Along with the roughly 670-subject first cohort, a separate validation cohort of more than 90 different subjects was used. An early release covering roughly 640 HLA-typed donors comprised roughly 300 gigabases of sequencing data and tens of millions of unique TCR sequences. The study was designed to test whether signatures of past pathogen exposure could be identified by cataloging public T cell receptors. In the later analysis, no new phenotypic data were used to find candidate immune exposures; instead, reliance was placed on TCR beta sequences and their occurrence across donors. Using immunosequencing, the study profiled T cell repertoires from fewer than 700 subjects and related those repertoires to cytomegalovirus serostatus. Both class I and class II loci were covered by HLA typing, at four-digit resolution. Across roughly 420 genotyped donors of the cohort, an average of approximately 240,000 unique TCR beta nucleotide sequences per donor were sequenced, and approximately 19% of those sequences were non-productive. Overall study results and their limits: A later analysis found that most CMV-associated TCR beta chains appeared HLA-restricted, with HLA associations seemingly driven largely by CMV exposure. The classifier was reported to diagnose cytomegalovirus status with high specificity and sensitivity in both the original cohort and the validation cohort. Several of the top co-occurrence clusters appeared to be linked to parvovirus B19, influenza, CMV and Epstein-Barr virus, according to a later analysis. Compared with equally common non-associated chains, HLA-associated TCR beta chains in a later analysis were more clonally expanded and had lower generation probabilities. While some public TCRs were present in many individuals, most TCR sequences turned up only very rarely across donors. Because HLA typing was missing for some donors at each locus, association tests included only the typed subset. When HLA alleles, especially DR and DQ, strongly co-occurred, attributing TCR associations to individual alleles was difficult. In vitro tests confirmed that a few of the cytomegalovirus-associated TCR beta chains recognize cytomegalovirus antigens. In an earlier analysis of more than 450 of the donors, most TCR beta V segments were observed in productive rearrangements about 87% or about 30% of the time, broadly matching IMGT annotations. According to a later genetic analysis, donors in an Asian-associated ancestry cluster had fewer N-insertions in productive TCRs than the approximately 700-donor mean. This cohort had only TCR beta chains sequenced, and the lack of alpha or paired-chain data limited which features could be detected. A later analysis found that TCR association rates varied across HLA loci, with DRB1 alleles showing the most associated TCRs and HLA-C alleles the fewest. A further reported finding was that TCR beta sequences accurately predicted the HLA-A and HLA-B alleles for most subjects in the first cohort. CMV serostatus was the only immune exposure information available for the cohort. Because counts were too low, about 15 rarely observed V segments, including chromosome 9 orphons, were left out of the earlier analysis of some 640 of the donors. Presence/absence analyses assumed roughly uniform sequencing depth across donors, an assumption that may not hold. The authors suggested that the approach could potentially be extended to other disease states and immunological phenotypes. Linkage disequilibrium might explain the correlated functional status among segregating V segments, but an unknown experimental factor could not be ruled out. The study gave a list of roughly 150 TCR beta chains associated with cytomegalovirus. An association between a missense DCLRE1C variant and V-gene and J-gene trimming of TCR beta chains was found in a later genetic analysis and replicated in an independent cohort. Some IMGT-functional V segments, including TRBV6-2 and TRBV6-3, could not be told apart with the 87-base-pair reads, so those segments were excluded. Specific HLA alleles were associated with 15,000 to 20,000 TCR beta sequences at a false discovery rate of 0.05 in a later analysis. A cluster of highly shared sequence variants was judged likely to be a technical artifact of the sequencing pipeline.

The CDR3 has 15 amino acids, counting the end cysteine and phenylalanine. Of the read, only the CDR3 DNA is kept; its 45 bases are in frame from base 1. The germline V gene gives CDR1 as MGHDK and CDR2 as SYGVNS. Trimming takes 2 bases off V and 5 bases off J; junction bases not matched to a gene: 7. In total, about 650 healthy bone marrow donors made up the cohort. At the time of sampling, every cohort member was nominally healthy, though immune exposures that went unrecorded were likely present. The donor was CMV seronegative and was included in the group of several hundred seronegative cohort members. A peripheral blood sample was collected from each donor, and TCR beta sequencing was performed on peripheral blood mononuclear cells. Genomic DNA was extracted from the blood cell samples with the Qiagen DNeasy Blood Extraction Kit. Library preparation was by the immunoSEQ multiplex PCR assay. A mixture of 60 forward primers for TCR Vbeta segments and 13 reverse primers for TCR Jbeta segments was used in the multiplex PCR. A multiplex PCR assay on genomic DNA amplified the CDR3 region of rearranged TCR beta genes. The Illumina HiSeq System was used to sequence the amplified TCR beta libraries as 87-base-pair reads. As for the original processing: A later analysis tallied around 80 million unique TCR beta chains across the 550 to 850 repertoires, and about 12 million of those chains were shared by two or more donors. Raw reads were error-corrected and collapsed into unique sequences by a nearest-neighbor algorithm in which closely related sequences were merged to remove PCR and sequencing errors. V, D and J gene segments were assigned by aligning CDR3 sequences to IMGT reference sequences. For a sequence to be retained, at least a six-nucleotide match to both a V gene segment and a J gene segment was required. Rearrangements were classified as productive when the CDR3 lacked stop codons and remained in frame with V and J, and all other rearrangements were classified as non-productive. CDR3 was defined according to IMGT convention as the region running from the second conserved V-encoded cysteine to the conserved J-encoded phenylalanine. The earlier analysis of 500 to 750 of the donors excluded any sequence lacking an unambiguous match to a single V gene segment. An earlier analysis of approximately 590 of the donors called V segments functional above 56.7% productive rearrangements and segregating when the between-donor standard deviation exceeded 5%. A statistical classification framework was developed to diagnose cytomegalovirus status using the catalog of TCR beta chain sequences. V and J gene assignment, in a later analysis, came from comparing TCR nucleotide sequences with IMGT/GENE-DB human TR gene sequences. The TCRdist pipeline was used in a later analysis to assign CDR3 sequences and most-parsimonious VDJ recombination scenarios. In a later analysis, each TCR beta chain was defined by its CDR3 amino acid sequence together with its V-gene family, and reads lacking a unique V-gene family were excluded. As a way to deal with suspected cross-contamination and a sequencing artifact, a later analysis dropped 640 or so nucleotide sequences that were highly shared and had low generation probability. In a later analysis, a clonal expansion index for each public chain was calculated from normalized within-repertoire ranks of inferred template counts. A later analysis computed generation probabilities with a VDJ recombination model fitted to out-of-frame rearrangements, and checked the results against IGoR. In a later analysis, TCR-TCR, TCR-HLA and TCR-CMV co-occurrence was scored with hypergeometric tests, and a repertoire-size bias correction was applied to TCR pairs. In a later analysis, false discovery rates were estimated by permuting HLA or CMV assignments 20 times. In a later analysis, co-occurring TCRs were grouped with DBSCAN, and TCRdist sequence similarity was added when clustering was performed within HLA-allele-positive subsets. Repertoires with fewer than 30,000 or more than 120,000 public chains were left out of co-occurrence clustering, as were roughly five repertoires with anomalous nucleotide sharing. This is the immuneACCESS table as TCRdb keeps it, with only in-frame sequences that have V and J called. A part of the clones is gone; compared with another copy, unresolved V genes explain less than half, and the rest is unexplained. V and J calls plus clone size are reproduced from that table; the DNA served to infer D and trimming. The sample contains some 120,000 clones, about 82% of them found a single time. The ten largest clones take up less than 2% of the sample.

With respect to this clone: What this receptor recognizes is not known. Base qualities are not recorded, but no much larger clone differs from it by a single base.

Source material: PBMCs. The receptor was isolated from a man in his forties or fifties in good health and CMV-seronegative. The sequence is built from TRBV25-1 and TRBJ2-5, and 8 junctional nucleotides match TRBD1. CDR3 sequence: CASSEEDRAGETQYF. The nucleotide sequence is given as TGTGCCAGCAGTGAAGAGGACAGGGCAGGGGAGACCCAGTACTTC. Where the CDR3 stops, the reference TRBV25-1 and TRBJ2-5 genes take over; the full variable domain is EADIYQTPRYLVIGTGKKITLECSQTMGHDKMYWYQQDPGMELHLIHYSYGVNSTEKGDLSSESTVSRIRTEHFPLTLESARPSHTSQYLCASSEEDRAGETQYFGPGTRLLVL.